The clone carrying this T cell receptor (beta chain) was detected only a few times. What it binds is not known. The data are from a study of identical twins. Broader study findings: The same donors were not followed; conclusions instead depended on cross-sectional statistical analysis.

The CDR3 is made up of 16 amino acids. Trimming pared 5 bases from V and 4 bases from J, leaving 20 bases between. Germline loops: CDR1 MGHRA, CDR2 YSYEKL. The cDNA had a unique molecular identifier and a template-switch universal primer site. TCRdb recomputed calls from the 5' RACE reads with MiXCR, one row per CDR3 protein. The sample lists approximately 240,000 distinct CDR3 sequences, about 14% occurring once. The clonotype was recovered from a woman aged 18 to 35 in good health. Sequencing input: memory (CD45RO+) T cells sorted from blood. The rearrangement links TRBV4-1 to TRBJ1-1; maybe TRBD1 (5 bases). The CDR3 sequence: CASSIQSRGRSTEAFF. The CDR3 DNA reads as TGCGCCAGCAGCATCCAATCCCGGGGCCGGAGCACTGAAGCTTTCTTT.